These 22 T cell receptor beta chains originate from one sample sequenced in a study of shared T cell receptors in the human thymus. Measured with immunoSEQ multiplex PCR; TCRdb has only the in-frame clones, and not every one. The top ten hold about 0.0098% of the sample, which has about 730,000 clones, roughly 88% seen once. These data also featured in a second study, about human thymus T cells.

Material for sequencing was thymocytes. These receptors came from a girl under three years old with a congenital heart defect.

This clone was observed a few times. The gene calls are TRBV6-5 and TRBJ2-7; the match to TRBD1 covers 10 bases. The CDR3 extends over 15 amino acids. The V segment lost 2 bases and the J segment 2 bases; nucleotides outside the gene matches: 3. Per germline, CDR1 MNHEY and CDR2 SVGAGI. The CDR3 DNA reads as TGTGCCAGCAGTTACGGACAGGGGGGCCCCTACGAGCAGTACTTC. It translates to CASSYGQGGPYEQYF.

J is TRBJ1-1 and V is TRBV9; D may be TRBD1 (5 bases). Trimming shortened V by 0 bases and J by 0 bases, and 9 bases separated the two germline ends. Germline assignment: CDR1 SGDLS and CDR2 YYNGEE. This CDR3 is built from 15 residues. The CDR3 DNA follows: TGTGCCAGCAGCGTAGGGGGGGGAATGAACACTGAAGCTTTCTTT. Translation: CASSVGGGMNTEAFF.

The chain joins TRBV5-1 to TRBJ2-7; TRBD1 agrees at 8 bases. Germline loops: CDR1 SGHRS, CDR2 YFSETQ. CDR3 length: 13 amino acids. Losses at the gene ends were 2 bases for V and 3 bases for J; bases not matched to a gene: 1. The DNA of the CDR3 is TGCGCCAGCAGCTTTACAGGGGGCTACGAGCAGTACTTC. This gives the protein CASSFTGGYEQYF. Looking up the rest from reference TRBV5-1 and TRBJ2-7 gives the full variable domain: KAGVTQTPRYLIKTRGQQVTLSCSPISGHRSVSWYQQTPGQGLQFLFEYFSETQRNKGNFPGRFSGRQFSNSRSEMNVSTLELGDSALYLCASSFTGGYEQYFGPGTRLTVT.

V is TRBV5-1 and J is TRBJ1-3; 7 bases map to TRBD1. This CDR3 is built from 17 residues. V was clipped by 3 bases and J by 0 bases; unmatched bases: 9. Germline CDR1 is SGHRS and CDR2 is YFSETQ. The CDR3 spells CASSSRDSSFSGNTIYF. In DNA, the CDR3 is TGCGCCAGCAGCTCACGGGACAGCTCGTTCTCTGGAAACACCATATATTTT. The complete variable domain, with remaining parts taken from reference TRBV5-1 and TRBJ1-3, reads KAGVTQTPRYLIKTRGQQVTLSCSPISGHRSVSWYQQTPGQGLQFLFEYFSETQRNKGNFPGRFSGRQFSNSRSEMNVSTLELGDSALYLCASSSRDSSFSGNTIYFGEGSWLTVV.

Here the CDR3 reads CASSLQTRTGKWNEQYF. The DNA for the CDR3 is TGTGCCAGCAGTTTACAAACTAGGACAGGGAAATGGAACGAGCAGTACTTC. The chain has TRBV28 and TRBJ2-7; 8 bases are a match to TRBD1. The CDR3 is made up of 17 amino acids. The germline gives CDR1 MDHEN, CDR2 SYDVKM. Trimming at V came to 2 bases and at J to 5 bases, leaving 14 bases not matched to a gene.

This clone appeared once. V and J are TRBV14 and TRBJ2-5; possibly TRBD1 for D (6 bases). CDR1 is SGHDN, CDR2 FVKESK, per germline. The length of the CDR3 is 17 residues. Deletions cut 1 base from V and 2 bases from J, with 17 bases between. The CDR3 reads CASSQAEWWGLQETQYF. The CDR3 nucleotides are TGTGCCAGCAGCCAAGCCGAATGGTGGGGGCTGCAAGAGACCCAGTACTTC.

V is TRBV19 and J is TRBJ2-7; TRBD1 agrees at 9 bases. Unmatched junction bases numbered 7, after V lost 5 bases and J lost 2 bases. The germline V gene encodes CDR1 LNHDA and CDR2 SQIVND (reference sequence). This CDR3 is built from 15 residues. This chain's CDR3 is CASSPWTGATYEQYF. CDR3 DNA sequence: TGTGCCAGTAGTCCCTGGACAGGGGCAACCTACGAGCAGTACTTC.

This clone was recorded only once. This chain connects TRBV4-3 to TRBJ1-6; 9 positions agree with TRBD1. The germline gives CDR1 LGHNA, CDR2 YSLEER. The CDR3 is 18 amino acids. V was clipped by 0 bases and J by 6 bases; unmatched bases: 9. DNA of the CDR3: TGCGCCAGCAGCCAAGATCTCCGGACAGGGGTTGCTAATTCACCCCTCCACTTT. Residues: CASSQDLRTGVANSPLHF.

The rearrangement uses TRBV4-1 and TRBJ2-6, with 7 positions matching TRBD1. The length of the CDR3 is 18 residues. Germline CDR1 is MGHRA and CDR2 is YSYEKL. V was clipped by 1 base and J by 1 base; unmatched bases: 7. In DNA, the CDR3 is TGCGCCAGCAGCCAAGTCAAGGCAGGGGGATCTGGGGCCAACGTCCTGACTTTC. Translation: CASSQVKAGGSGANVLTF.

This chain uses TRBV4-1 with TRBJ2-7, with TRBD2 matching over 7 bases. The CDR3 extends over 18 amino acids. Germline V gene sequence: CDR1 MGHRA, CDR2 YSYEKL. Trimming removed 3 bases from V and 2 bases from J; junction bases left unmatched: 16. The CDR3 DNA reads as TGCGCCAGCAGCCAGCAATTAACCGTAGCGGGTACGGCCTACGAGCAGTACTTC. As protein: CASSQQLTVAGTAYEQYF.

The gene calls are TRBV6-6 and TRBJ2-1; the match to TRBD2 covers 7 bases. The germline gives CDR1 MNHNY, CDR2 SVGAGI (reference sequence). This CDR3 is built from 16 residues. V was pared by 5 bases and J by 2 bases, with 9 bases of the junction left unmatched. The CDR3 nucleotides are TGTGCCAGCAGTCTACGGGGGGACCAAGCCTACAATGAGCAGTTCTTC. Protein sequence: CASSLRGDQAYNEQFF.

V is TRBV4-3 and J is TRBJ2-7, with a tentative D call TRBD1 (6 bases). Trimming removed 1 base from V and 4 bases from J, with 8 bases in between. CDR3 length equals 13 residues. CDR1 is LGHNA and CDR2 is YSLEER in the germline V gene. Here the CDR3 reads CASSQGQDYEQYF. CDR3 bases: TGCGCCAGCAGCCAAGGACAGGATTACGAGCAGTACTTC.

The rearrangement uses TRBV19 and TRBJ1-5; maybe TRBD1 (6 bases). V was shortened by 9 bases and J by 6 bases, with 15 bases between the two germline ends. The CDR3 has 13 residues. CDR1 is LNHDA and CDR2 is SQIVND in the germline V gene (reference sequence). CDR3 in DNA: TGTGCCAGCAACCACAGGGAAGGTCAGCCCCAGCATTTT. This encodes CASNHREGQPQHF. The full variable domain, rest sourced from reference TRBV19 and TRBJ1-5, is DGGITQSPKYLFRKEGQNVTLSCEQNLNHDAMYWYRQDPGQGLRLIYYSQIVNDFQKGDIAEGYSVSREKKESFPLTVTSAQKNPTAFYLCASNHREGQPQHFGDGTRLSIL.

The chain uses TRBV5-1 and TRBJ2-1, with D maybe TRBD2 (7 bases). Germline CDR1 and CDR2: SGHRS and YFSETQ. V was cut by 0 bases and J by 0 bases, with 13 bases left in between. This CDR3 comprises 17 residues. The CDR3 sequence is CASSLAGGGHSYNEQFF. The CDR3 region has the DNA TGCGCCAGCAGCTTGGCCGGCGGGGGCCACTCCTACAATGAGCAGTTCTTC.

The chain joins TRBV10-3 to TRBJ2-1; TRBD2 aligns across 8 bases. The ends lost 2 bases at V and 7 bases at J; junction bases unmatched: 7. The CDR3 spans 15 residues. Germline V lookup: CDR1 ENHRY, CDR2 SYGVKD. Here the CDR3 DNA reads TGTGCCATCAGTGAGGGGCTCGGGGGGGGTAATGAGCAGTTCTTC. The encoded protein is CAISEGLGGGNEQFF.

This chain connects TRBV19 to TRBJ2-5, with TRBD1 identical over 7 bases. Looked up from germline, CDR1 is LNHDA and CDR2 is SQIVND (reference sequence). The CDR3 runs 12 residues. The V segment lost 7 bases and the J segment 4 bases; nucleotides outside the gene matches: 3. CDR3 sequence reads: CASNNRGETQYF. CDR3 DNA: TGTGCCAGTAATAACAGGGGAGAGACCCAGTACTTC. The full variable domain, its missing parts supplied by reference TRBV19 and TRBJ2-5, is DGGITQSPKYLFRKEGQNVTLSCEQNLNHDAMYWYRQDPGQGLRLIYYSQIVNDFQKGDIAEGYSVSREKKESFPLTVTSAQKNPTAFYLCASNNRGETQYFGPGTRLLVL.

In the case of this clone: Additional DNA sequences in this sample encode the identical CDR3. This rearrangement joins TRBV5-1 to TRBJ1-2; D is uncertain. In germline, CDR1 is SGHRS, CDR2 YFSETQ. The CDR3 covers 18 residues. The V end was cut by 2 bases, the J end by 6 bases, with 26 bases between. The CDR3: CASSFSAVLGGARHGYTF. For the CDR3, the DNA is TGCGCCAGCAGCTTTTCCGCGGTGTTAGGAGGAGCCCGACATGGCTACACCTTC.

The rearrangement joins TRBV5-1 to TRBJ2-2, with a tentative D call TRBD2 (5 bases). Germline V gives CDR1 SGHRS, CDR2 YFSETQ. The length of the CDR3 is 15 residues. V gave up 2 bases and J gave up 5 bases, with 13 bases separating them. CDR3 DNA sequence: TGCGCCAGCAGCTTACGATCGGGGTTGACCGGGGAGCTGTTTTTT. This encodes CASSLRSGLTGELFF.

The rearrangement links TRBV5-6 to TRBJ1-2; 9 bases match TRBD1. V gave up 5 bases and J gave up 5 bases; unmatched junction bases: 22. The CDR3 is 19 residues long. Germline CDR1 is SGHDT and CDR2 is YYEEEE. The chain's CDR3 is CASSYGTGSYLLWGYGYTF. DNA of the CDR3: TGTGCCAGCAGTTATGGGACAGGGTCGTACCTTTTGTGGGGATATGGCTACACCTTC.

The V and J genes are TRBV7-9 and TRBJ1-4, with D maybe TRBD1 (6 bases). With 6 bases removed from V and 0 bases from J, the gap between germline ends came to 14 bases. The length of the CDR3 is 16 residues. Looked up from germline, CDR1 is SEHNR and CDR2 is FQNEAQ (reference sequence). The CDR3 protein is CASRTTGFSTNEKLFF. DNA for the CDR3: TGTGCCAGCAGGACCACAGGGTTTTCAACTAATGAAAAACTGTTTTTT.

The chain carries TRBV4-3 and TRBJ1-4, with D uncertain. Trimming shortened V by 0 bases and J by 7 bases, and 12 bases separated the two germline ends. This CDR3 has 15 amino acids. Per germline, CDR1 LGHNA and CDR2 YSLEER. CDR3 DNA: TGCGCCAGCAGCCAAGACGGAGGAAAGGTTGAAAAACTGTTTTTT. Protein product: CASSQDGGKVEKLFF.

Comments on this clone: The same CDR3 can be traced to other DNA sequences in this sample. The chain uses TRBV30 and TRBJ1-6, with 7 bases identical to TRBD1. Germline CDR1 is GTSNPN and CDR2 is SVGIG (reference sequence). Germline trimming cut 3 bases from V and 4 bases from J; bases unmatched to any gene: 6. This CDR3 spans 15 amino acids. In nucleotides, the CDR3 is TGTGCCTGGAGAAACAGGGGCGTGTATAATTCACCCCTCCACTTT. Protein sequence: CAWRNRGVYNSPLHF. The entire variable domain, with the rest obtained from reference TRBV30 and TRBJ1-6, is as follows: SQTIHQWPATLVQPVGSPLSLECTVEGTSNPNLYWYRQAAGRGLQLLFYSVGIGQISSEVPQNLSASRPQDRQFILSSKKLLLSDSGFYLCAWRNRGVYNSPLHFGNGTRLTVT.